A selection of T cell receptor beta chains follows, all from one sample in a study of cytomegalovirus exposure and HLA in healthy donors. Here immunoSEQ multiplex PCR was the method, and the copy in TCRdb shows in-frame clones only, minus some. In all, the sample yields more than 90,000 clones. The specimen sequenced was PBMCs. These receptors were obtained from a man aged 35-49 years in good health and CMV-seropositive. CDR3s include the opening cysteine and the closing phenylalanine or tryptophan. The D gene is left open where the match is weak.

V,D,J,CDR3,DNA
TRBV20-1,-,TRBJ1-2,CSARDPPSYTF,TGCAGTGCTAGAGATCCGCCTAGCTACACCTTC
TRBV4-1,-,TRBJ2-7,CASSQVIPLQGAYEQYF,TGCGCCAGCAGCCAAGTAATCCCCCTACAGGGCGCCTACGAGCAGTACTTC
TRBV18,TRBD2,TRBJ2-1,CASSQSSGNNEQFF,TGTGCCAGCTCACAGTCTAGCGGGAACAATGAGCAGTTCTTC
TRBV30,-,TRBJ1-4,CAWSVRLETSNEKLFF,TGTGCCTGGAGTGTACGGTTGGAGACGTCGAATGAAAAACTGTTTTTT
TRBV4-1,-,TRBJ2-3,CASSQEENTQYF,TGCGCCAGCAGCCAAGAAGAGAATACGCAGTATTTT
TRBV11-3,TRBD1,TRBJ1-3,CASNQNPAPTGVGNTIYF,TGTGCCAGCAATCAGAACCCGGCCCCGACAGGGGTGGGAAACACCATATATTTT
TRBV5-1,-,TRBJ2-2,CASSSSYLTGELFF,TGCGCCAGCAGCTCTAGCTATCTCACCGGGGAGCTGTTTTTT
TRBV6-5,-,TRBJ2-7,CASRVEGAYEQYF,TGTGCCAGCCGAGTCGAGGGGGCCTACGAGCAGTACTTC
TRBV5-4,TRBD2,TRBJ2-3,CASSRGLAGGPSVDTQYF,TGTGCCAGCAGCCGCGGACTAGCGGGAGGGCCGAGTGTAGATACGCAGTATTTT
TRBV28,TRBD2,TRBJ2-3,CASSPGPRTSGRVLDTQYF,TGTGCCAGCAGTCCCGGTCCCCGGACTAGCGGGAGGGTGCTGGATACGCAGTATTTT
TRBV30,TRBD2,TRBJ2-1,CAWTLPPGGSSNLQFF,TGTGCCTGGACCCTCCCCCCCGGCGGGAGTTCTAATTTGCAGTTCTTC
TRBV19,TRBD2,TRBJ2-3,CASSPRGGTIEDTQYF,TGTGCCAGTAGTCCCCGGGGGGGGACAATAGAAGATACGCAGTATTTT
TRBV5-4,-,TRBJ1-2,CASTNRGNSNYGYTF,TGTGCCAGCACCAATCGGGGGAACTCAAACTATGGCTACACCTTC
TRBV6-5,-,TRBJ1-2,CASSYLAGDGYTF,TGTGCCAGCAGTTACCTCGCAGGGGACGGCTACACCTTC
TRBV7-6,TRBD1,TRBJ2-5,CASSLVQGAGEEQYF,TGTGCCAGCAGCCTAGTTCAGGGGGCGGGTGAAGAGCAGTACTTC
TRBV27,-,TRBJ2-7,CASSFNLRQDSYEQYF,TGTGCCAGCAGTTTTAACCTACGACAGGACTCCTACGAGCAGTACTTC
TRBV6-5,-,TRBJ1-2,CASSYGLQYGYTF,TGTGCCAGCAGTTATGGACTCCAATATGGCTACACCTTC
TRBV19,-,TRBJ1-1,CASSQGGGTEAFF,TGTGCCAGTAGTCAGGGAGGGGGGACTGAAGCTTTCTTT
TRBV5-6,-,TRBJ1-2,CASSLDSYGYTF,TGTGCCAGCAGCCTGGACAGCTATGGCTACACCTTC
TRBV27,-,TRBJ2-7,CASSSPALGESYEQYF,TGTGCCAGCAGTTCCCCGGCGCTGGGAGAATCCTACGAGCAGTACTTC
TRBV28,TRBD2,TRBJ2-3,CASSLKGGRRVTDTQYF,TGTGCCAGCAGTTTAAAGGGAGGGAGAAGGGTCACAGATACGCAGTATTTT
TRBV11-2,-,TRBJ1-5,CASSLGVSGNQPQHF,TGTGCCAGCAGCTTAGGAGTGTCAGGGAATCAGCCCCAGCATTTT
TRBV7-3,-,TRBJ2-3,CASSYLGGGDTQYF,TGTGCCAGCAGCTATTTAGGGGGTGGGGATACGCAGTATTTT
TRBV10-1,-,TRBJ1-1,CASSETGPSGTFF,TGCGCCAGCAGTGAGACAGGCCCTTCAGGAACTTTCTTT
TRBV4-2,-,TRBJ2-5,CASSQAPGVGSETQYF,TGTGCCAGCAGCCAAGCCCCCGGGGTAGGGTCGGAGACCCAGTACTTC
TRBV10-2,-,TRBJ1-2,CASLRGTRGGYTF,TGCGCCAGCTTGAGGGGGACGAGGGGTGGCTACACCTTC
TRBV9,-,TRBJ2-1,CASSSVAGKSYNEQFF,TGTGCCAGCAGCTCCGTAGCCGGGAAATCCTACAATGAGCAGTTCTTC
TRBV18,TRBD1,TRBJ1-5,CASSPDRGGNQPQHF,TGTGCCAGCTCACCGGACAGGGGAGGCAATCAGCCCCAGCATTTT
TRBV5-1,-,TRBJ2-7,CASSLGEYEQYF,TGCGCCAGCAGCTTGGGCGAGTACGAGCAGTACTTC
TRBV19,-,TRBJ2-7,CASSTELLYEQYF,TGTGCCAGTAGTACCGAACTGCTCTACGAGCAGTACTTC
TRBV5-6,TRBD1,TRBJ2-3,CASSLTGVVNTQYF,TGTGCCAGCAGCTTGACAGGGGTTGTAAATACGCAGTATTTT
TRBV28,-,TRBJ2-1,CASNPAENNEQFF,TGTGCCAGCAACCCCGCAGAAAACAATGAGCAGTTCTTC
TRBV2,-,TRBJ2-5,CASSEGQEEETQYF,TGTGCCAGCAGTGAAGGACAGGAAGAGGAGACCCAGTACTTC
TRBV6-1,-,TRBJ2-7,CASSEYRTPYEQYF,TGTGCCAGCAGTGAGTACCGGACACCCTACGAGCAGTACTTC
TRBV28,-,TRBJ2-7,CASLGGPLRRGGSYEQYF,TGTGCCAGCCTCGGTGGCCCCTTAAGAAGAGGGGGCTCCTACGAGCAGTACTTC
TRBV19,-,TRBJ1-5,CASTPGMSNQPQHF,TGTGCCAGTACCCCGGGTATGAGCAATCAGCCCCAGCATTTT
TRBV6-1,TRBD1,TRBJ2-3,CASTDRPGQVADTQYF,TGTGCCAGCACTGACCGGCCGGGACAGGTGGCAGATACGCAGTATTTT
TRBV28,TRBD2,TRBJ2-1,CASSPGTSGRENEQFF,TGTGCCAGCAGTCCCGGGACTAGCGGGAGGGAAAATGAGCAGTTCTTC
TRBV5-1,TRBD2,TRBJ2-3,CASSPGTSGSTDTQYF,TGCGCCAGCAGCCCAGGGACTAGCGGGAGCACAGATACGCAGTATTTT
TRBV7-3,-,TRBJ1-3,CASSLKGLRVRVDAGNTIYF,TGTGCCAGCAGCTTAAAAGGTCTGAGGGTCCGGGTGGATGCTGGAAACACCATATATTTT
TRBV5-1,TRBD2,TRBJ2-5,CARWAGLGLRQETQYF,TGCGCCAGATGGGCCGGGCTGGGACTACGCCAAGAGACCCAGTACTTC
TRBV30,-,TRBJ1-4,CAWPDKLGNEELFF,TGTGCCTGGCCGGACAAACTGGGAAATGAAGAACTGTTTTTT
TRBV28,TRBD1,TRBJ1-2,CASRDGGQGMVYGYTF,TGTGCCAGCAGAGATGGAGGACAGGGAATGGTTTATGGCTACACCTTC
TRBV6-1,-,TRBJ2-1,CASSVTLEGFNEQFF,TGTGCCAGCAGTGTCACACTAGAAGGGTTTAATGAGCAGTTCTTC
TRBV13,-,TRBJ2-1,CASSSEGPLYNEQFF,TGTGCCAGCAGCTCGGAGGGCCCCCTTTACAATGAGCAGTTCTTC
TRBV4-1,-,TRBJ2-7,CASSQERAGISYEQYF,TGCGCCAGCAGCCAAGAACGAGCGGGCATATCCTACGAGCAGTACTTC
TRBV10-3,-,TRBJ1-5,CATNRQNNQPQHF,TGTGCTACGAACCGACAGAACAATCAGCCCCAGCATTTT
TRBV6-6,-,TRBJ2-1,CASSYSGDSYNEQFF,TGTGCCAGCAGTTACTCGGGAGACTCCTACAATGAGCAGTTCTTC
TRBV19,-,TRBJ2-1,CASSIAVQDEQFF,TGTGCCAGTAGTATAGCGGTGCAGGATGAGCAGTTCTTC
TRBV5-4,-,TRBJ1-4,CASSQLRDLRNPTNEKLFF,TGTGCCAGCAGCCAACTCCGGGACTTACGAAACCCAACTAATGAAAAACTGTTTTTT
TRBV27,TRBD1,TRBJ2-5,CASSNNGQGPGETQYF,TGTGCCAGCAGTAATAATGGACAGGGCCCGGGGGAGACCCAGTACTTC
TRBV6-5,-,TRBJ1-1,CASSYEWRKDTEAFF,TGTGCCAGCAGTTACGAATGGAGAAAGGACACTGAAGCTTTCTTT
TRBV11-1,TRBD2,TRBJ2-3,CASSLRREGWTDTQYF,TGTGCCAGCAGCCTACGCCGGGAGGGCTGGACAGATACGCAGTATTTT
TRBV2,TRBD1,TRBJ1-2,CASTGGGNYGYTF,TGTGCCAGCACAGGAGGGGGCAACTATGGCTACACCTTC
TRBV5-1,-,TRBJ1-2,CASSLEQLYGYTF,TGCGCCAGCAGCTTGGAACAGCTCTATGGCTACACCTTC
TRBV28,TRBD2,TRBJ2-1,CASSFGIAGLNEQFF,TGTGCCAGCAGTTTCGGGATAGCGGGGCTAAATGAGCAGTTCTTC
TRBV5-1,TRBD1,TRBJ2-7,CASSYMWVQGGYEQYF,TGCGCCAGCAGCTACATGTGGGTACAGGGGGGTTACGAGCAGTACTTC
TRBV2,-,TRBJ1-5,CASSEQGAQPQHF,TGTGCCAGCAGTGAACAGGGTGCTCAGCCCCAGCATTTT
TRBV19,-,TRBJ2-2,CASVGRVEGAGELFF,TGTGCCAGTGTGGGGAGGGTAGAGGGGGCCGGGGAGCTGTTTTTT
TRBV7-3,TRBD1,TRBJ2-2,CASSLDPPGQGGTGELFF,TGTGCCAGCAGTTTGGACCCCCCGGGACAGGGTGGGACCGGGGAGCTGTTTTTT